This T cell receptor (beta chain) was captured by sequencing in a study of blood T cell repertoires in COVID-19. At the level of the study: T cells, B-cell-depleted T cells, or PBMCs supplied cDNA or gDNA.

The method was immunoSEQ multiplex PCR; TCRdb's version includes in-frame clones alone and lacks a portion of them. The sample consists of about 190,000 clones, approximately 90% of them appearing once. CDR1 is KGHSH, CDR2 LQKENI, per germline. The germline V and J ends were trimmed by 1 base and 3 bases, with 15 bases remaining between them. The CDR3 spans 16 residues. Specimen: peripheral blood. The TCR sequence derives from a man aged 25-40 years with acute or convalescent COVID-19. The chain couples TRBV18 to TRBJ1-1, with D perhaps TRBD1 (5 bases). The CDR3 here is CASSPLIGGGDTEAFF. CDR3 sequence (DNA): TGTGCCAGCTCACCACTTATTGGGGGGGGTGACACTGAAGCTTTCTTT.